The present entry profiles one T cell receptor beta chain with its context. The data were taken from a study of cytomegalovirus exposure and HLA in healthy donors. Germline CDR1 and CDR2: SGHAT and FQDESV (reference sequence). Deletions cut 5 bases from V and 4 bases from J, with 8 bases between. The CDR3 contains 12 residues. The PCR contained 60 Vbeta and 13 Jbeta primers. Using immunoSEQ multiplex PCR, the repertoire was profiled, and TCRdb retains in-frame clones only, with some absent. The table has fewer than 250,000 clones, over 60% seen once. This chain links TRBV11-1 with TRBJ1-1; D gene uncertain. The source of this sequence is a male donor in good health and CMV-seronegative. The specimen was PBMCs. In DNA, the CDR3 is TGTGCCAGCAGCCTCTCGGGCACTGAAGCTTTCTTT. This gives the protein CASSLSGTEAFF.